Given below is one T cell receptor beta chain in context. The antigen remains unidentified. Clones were sequenced by immunoSEQ multiplex PCR, and TCRdb holds only the in-frame ones, with some missing. The data contain tens of thousands of clones, 82% of them singletons. The data belong to a study of glioma-infiltrating T cells after dendritic cell vaccination. Study context: Between about 2002 and 2012, patients got autologous tumor lysate-pulsed dendritic cell vaccines.

Germline CDR1 reads SGHTS; CDR2 reads YDEGEE. CDR3 length equals 12 residues. V dropped 3 bases and J dropped 6 bases, with 9 bases sitting between them. The study, taken as a whole, reports: The cohort had few patients with full blood and tumor sets.

This chain joins TRBV5-8 and TRBJ1-1; D is unresolved. The receptor was derived from a human donor with glioblastoma. The starting material was blood, obtained before dendritic cell vaccination. CDR3 sequence: CASSWRVAEAFF. The CDR3 coding sequence is TGTGCCAGCAGCTGGAGAGTGGCTGAAGCTTTCTTT.